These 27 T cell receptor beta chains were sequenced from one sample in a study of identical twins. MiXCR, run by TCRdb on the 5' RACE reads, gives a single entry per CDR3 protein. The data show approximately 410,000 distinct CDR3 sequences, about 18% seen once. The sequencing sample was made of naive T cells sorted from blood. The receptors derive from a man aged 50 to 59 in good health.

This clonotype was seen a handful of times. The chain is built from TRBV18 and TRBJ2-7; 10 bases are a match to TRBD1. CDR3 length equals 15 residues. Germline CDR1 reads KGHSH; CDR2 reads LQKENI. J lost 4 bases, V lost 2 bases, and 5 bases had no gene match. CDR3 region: CASSPSPGQGYEQYF. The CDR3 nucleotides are TGTGCCAGCTCACCATCACCGGGACAGGGGTACGAGCAGTACTTC.

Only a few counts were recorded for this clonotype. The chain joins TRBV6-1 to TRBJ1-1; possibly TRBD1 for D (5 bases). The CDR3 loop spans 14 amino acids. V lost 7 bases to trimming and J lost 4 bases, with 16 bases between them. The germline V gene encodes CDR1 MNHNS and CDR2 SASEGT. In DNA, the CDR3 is TGTGCCAGCAAAAAAGGCGGGGGAGGCACTGAAGCTTTCTTT. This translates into CASKKGGGGTEAFF.

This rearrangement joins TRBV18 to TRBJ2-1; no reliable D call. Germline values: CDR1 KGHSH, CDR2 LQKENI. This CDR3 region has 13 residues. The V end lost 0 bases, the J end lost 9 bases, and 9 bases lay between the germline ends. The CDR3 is CASSPPNGGEQFF. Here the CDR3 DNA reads TGTGCCAGCTCACCACCGAACGGCGGTGAGCAGTTCTTC.

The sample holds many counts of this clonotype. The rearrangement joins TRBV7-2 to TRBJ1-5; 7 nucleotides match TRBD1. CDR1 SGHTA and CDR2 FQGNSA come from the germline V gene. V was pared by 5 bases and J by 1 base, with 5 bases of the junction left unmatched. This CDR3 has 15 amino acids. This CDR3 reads CASSAQGMSNQPQHF. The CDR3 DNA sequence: TGTGCCAGCAGCGCACAGGGGATGAGCAATCAGCCCCAGCATTTT.

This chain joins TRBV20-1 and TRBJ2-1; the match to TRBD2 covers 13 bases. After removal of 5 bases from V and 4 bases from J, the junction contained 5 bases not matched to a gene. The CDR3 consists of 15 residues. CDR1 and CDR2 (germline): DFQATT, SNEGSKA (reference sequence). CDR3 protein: CSASLLAGGYNEQFF. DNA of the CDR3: TGCAGTGCTTCGTTACTAGCGGGAGGGTACAATGAGCAGTTCTTC.

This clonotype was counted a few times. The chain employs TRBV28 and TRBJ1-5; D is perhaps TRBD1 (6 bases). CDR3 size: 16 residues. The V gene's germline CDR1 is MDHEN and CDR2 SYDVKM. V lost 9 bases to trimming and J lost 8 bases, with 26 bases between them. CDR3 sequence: CASVPGGRGEGKPQHF. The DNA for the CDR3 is TGTGCCAGTGTCCCCGGGGGCAGGGGCGAAGGGAAGCCCCAGCATTTT.

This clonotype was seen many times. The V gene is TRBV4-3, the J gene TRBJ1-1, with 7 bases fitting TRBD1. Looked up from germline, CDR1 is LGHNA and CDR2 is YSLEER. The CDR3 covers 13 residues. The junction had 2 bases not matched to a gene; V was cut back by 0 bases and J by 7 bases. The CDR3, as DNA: TGCGCCAGCAGCCAAGAAAGGGGGCGTGAAGCTTTCTTT. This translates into CASSQERGREAFF.

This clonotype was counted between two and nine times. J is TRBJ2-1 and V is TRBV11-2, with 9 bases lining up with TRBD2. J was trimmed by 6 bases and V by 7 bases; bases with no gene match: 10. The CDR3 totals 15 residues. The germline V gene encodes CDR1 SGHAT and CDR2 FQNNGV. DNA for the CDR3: TGTGCCAGCACCCTAGGGGCTAGCGGGACCAATGAGCAGTTCTTC. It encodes CASTLGASGTNEQFF.

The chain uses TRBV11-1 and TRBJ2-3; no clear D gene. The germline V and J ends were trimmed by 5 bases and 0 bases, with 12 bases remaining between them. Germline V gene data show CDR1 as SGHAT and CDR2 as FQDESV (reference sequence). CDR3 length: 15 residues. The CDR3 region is CASSLRTISTDTQYF. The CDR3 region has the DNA TGTGCCAGCAGCCTCCGGACGATTAGCACAGATACGCAGTATTTT.

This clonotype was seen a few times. CDR3 sequence: CASSLENRGREQYF. DNA of the CDR3: TGCGCCAGCAGCCTGGAAAATAGGGGTCGCGAGCAGTACTTC. V gene TRBV5-1 combines with J gene TRBJ2-7; tentatively, D is TRBD1 (5 bases). From germline, CDR1 is SGHRS and CDR2 YFSETQ. V was cut by 4 bases and J by 6 bases, with 17 bases left in between. This CDR3 is 14 amino acids long.

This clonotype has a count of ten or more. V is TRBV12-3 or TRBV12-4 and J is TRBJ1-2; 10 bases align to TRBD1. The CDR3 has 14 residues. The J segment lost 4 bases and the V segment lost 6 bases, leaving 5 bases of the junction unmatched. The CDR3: CASSPGTGVYGYTF. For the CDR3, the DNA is TGTGCCAGCAGCCCCGGGACAGGGGTCTATGGCTACACCTTC.

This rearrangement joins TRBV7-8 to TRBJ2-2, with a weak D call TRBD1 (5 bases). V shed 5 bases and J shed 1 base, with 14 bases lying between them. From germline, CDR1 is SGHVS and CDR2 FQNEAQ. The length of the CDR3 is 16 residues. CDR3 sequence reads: CASSKTRTRNTGELFF. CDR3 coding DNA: TGTGCCAGCAGCAAGACCCGGACAAGGAACACCGGGGAGCTGTTTTTT.

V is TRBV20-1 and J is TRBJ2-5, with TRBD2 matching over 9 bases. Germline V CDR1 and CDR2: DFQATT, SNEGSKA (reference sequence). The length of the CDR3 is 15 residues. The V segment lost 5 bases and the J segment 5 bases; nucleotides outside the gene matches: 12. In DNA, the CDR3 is TGCAGTGCTGTCTTTGGCGGGAGGGTCGTGGAGACCCAGTACTTC. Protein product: CSAVFGGRVVETQYF.

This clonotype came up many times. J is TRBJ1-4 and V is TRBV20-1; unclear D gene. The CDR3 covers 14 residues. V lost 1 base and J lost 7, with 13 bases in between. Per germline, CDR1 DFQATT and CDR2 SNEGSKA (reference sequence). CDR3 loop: CSARVLGGGEKLFF. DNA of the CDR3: TGCAGTGCTAGAGTGCTGGGTGGTGGTGAAAAACTGTTTTTT.

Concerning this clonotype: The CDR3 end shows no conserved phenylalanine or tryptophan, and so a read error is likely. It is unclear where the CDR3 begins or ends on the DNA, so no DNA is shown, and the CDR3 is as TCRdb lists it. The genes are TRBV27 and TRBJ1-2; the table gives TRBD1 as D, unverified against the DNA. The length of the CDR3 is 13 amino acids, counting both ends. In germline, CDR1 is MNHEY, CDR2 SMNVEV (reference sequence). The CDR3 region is CASSPQGGREVVL.

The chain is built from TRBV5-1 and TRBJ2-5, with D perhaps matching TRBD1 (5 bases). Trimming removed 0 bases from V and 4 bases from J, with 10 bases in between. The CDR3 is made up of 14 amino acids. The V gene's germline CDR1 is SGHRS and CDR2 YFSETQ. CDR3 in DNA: TGCGCCAGCAGCTTGGATCCAGGGCCAGAGACCCAGTACTTC. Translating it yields CASSLDPGPETQYF.

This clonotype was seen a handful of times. The CDR3 protein is CASTGQSNTGELFF. The CDR3 nucleotides are TGTGCCAGCACCGGACAGAGCAACACCGGGGAGCTGTTTTTT. The chain carries TRBV27 and TRBJ2-2; perhaps TRBD1 as D (6 bases). The CDR3 contains 14 residues. The V and J ends lost 7 bases and 2 bases respectively, with 11 bases between them. Germline loops: CDR1 MNHEY, CDR2 SMNVEV (reference sequence).

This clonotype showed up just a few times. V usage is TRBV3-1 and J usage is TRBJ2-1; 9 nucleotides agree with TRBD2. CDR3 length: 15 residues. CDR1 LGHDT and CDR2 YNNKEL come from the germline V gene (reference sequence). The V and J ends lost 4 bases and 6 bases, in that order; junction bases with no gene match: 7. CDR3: CASSLLAGDFNEQFF. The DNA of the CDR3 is TGTGCCAGCAGCCTTTTAGCGGGAGATTTCAATGAGCAGTTCTTC.

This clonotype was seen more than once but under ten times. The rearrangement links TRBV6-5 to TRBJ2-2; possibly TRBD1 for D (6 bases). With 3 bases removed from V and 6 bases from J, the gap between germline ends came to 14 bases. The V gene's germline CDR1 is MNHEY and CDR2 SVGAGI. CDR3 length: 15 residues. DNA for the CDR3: TGTGCCAGCAGTTATAGTTTGAAGGGGGCCGGGGAGCTGTTTTTT. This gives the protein CASSYSLKGAGELFF.

The CDR3 coding sequence is TGTGCCAGCAGCTTGGGCGATATGTATGGCTACACCTTC. Translated, it gives CASSLGDMYGYTF. This chain uses TRBV5-6 with TRBJ1-2; D is uncertain. Germline CDR1 reads SGHDT; CDR2 reads YYEEEE. The CDR3 consists of 13 residues. V lost 0 bases to trimming and J lost 5 bases, with 8 bases between them.

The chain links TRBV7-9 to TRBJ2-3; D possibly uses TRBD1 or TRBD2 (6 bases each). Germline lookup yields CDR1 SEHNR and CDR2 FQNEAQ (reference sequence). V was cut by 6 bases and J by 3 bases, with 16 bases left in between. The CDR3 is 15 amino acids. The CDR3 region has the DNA TGTGCCAGCAGAGCTTTGGGGGGCCGGACAGATACGCAGTATTTT. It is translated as CASRALGGRTDTQYF.

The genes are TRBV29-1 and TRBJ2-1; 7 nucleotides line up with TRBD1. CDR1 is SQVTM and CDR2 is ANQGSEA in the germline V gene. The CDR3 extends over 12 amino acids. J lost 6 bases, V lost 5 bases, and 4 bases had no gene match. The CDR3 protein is CSVSTGRNEQFF. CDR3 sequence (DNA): TGCAGCGTTTCGACAGGGCGCAATGAGCAGTTCTTC.

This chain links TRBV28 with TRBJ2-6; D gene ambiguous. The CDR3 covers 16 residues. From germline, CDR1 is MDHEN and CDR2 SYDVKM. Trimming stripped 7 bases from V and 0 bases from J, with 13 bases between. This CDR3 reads CASISGSASGANVLTF. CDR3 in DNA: TGTGCCAGCATTTCTGGTTCAGCCTCTGGGGCCAACGTCCTGACTTTC.

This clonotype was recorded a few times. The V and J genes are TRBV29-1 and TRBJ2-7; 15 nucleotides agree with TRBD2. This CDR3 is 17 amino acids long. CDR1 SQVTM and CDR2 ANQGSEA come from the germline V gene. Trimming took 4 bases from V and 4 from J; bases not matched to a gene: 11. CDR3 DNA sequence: TGCAGCGTTGGCCAACAAAAGGGACTAGCGGGGGGTTACGAGCAGTACTTC. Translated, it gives CSVGQQKGLAGGYEQYF.

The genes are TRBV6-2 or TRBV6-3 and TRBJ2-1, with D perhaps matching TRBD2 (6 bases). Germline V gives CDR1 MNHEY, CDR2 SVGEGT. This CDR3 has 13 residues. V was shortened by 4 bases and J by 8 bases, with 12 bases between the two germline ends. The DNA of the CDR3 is TGTGCCAGCAGTTTCTACGGGAGCCATGAGCAGTTCTTC. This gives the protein CASSFYGSHEQFF.

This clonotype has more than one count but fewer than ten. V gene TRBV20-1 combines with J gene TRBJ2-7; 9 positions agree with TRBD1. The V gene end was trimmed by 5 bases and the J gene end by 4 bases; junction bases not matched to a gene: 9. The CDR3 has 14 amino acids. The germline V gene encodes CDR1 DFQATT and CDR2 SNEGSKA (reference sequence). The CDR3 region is CSAGTRDRVYEQYF. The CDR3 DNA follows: TGCAGTGCTGGAACGAGGGACAGGGTATACGAGCAGTACTTC.

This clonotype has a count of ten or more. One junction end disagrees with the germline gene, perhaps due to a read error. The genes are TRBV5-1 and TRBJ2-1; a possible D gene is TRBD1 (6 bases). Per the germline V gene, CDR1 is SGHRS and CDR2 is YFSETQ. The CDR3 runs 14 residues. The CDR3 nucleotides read TGTGCCAGCAGCTTGGTACAGGGATACAATGAGCAGTTCTTC. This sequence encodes CASSLVQGYNEQFF.